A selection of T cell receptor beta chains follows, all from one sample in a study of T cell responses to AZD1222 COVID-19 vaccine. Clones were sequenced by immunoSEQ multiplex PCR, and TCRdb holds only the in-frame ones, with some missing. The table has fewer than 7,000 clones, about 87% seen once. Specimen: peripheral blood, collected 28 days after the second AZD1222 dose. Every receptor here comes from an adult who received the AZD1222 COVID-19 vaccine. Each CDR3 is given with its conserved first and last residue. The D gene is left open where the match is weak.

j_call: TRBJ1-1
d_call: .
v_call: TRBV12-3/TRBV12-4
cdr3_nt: TGTGCCAGCAGTTTATGGGGGAACACTGAAGCTTTCTTT
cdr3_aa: CASSLWGNTEAFF

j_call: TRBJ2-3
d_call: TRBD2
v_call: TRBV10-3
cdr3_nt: TGTGCCATCAGTTTGACTAGCGGGTTCCCTAGCACAGATACGCAGTATTTT
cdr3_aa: CAISLTSGFPSTDTQYF

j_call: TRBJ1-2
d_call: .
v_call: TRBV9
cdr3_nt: TGTGCCAGCAGCGTAGCCGGACAGAGCTATGGCTACACCTTC
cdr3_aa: CASSVAGQSYGYTF

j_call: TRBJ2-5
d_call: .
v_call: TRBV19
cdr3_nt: TGTGCCAGTAGTATCTCGACATTTCAAGAGACCCAGTACTTC
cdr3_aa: CASSISTFQETQYF

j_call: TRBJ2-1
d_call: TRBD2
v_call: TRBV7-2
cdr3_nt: TGTGCCAGCAGCTTTACCGGGACTAGTGATGAGCAGTTCTTC
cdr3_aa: CASSFTGTSDEQFF

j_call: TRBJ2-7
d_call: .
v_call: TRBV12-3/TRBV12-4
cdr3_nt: TGTGCCAGCAGTCGCCTTTCGGGCTACGAGCAGTACTTC
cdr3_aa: CASSRLSGYEQYF

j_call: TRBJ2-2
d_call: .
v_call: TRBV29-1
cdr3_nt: TGCAGCGTCTTGGCGGACAGTTTGGGACCCGGGGAGCTGTTTTTT
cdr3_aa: CSVLADSLGPGELFF

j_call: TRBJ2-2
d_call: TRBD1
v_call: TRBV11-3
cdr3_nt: TGTGCCAGCAGCTTAGAGCAGGGGGCTGTGGACACCGGGGAGCTGTTTTTT
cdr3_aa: CASSLEQGAVDTGELFF

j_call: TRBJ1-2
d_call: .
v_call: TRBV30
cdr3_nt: TGTGCCTGGGGGGACAAGAGCGGCTATGGCTACACCTTC
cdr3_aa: CAWGDKSGYGYTF

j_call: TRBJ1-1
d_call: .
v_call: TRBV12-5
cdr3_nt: TGTGCTAGTGGTTTGGTACTAGGGGTCCGGGACACTGAAGCTTTCTTT
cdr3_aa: CASGLVLGVRDTEAFF

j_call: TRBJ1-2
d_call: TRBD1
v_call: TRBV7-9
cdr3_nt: TGTGCCAGCAGCTTAGTTCTGGGGACAGGGACTTTCTATGGCTACACCTTC
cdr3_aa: CASSLVLGTGTFYGYTF